Below are 32 T cell receptor beta chains sequenced from a single sample in a study of T cells after yellow fever vaccination (dated by TCRdb to between 2019 and 2020). Libraries were made using 5' RACE. These reads were obtained on an Illumina HiSeq 2500. In TCRdb, the public reads were trimmed at Q25 with fastp and aligned with MiXCR, with productive beta chains retained. Each record represents a unique CDR3 protein, reported with the most common genes and DNA among its rows. A total of roughly 250,000 distinct CDR3 sequences appear in this sample, roughly 13% of them only once. The ten largest clonotypes hold around 0.49% of the sample. Interpreted using the paper, the treatment or condition label stands for: live attenuated yellow fever vaccine strain. The sequencing used CD4+ T cells sorted from PBMCs, collected 45 days after the yellow fever booster vaccination. The receptors come from a man aged 30 to 39 who received the YFV17D yellow fever vaccine.

This clonotype came up a few times. The chain has TRBV20-1 and TRBJ2-3, with D maybe TRBD2 (6 bases). V lost 0 bases, J lost 1 base, and 11 bases lay in between. CDR1 is DFQATT and CDR2 is SNEGSKA in the germline V gene (reference sequence). This CDR3 has 15 amino acids. The CDR3 loop reads CSARDSGRRTDTQYF. The DNA for the CDR3 is TGCAGTGCTAGAGATTCGGGGAGGCGCACAGATACGCAGTATTTT.

This clonotype showed up just a few times. The chain combines TRBV5-1 with TRBJ2-3; maybe TRBD2 (5 bases). Trimming took 3 bases from V and 0 from J, leaving 11 bases between them. The germline V gene has CDR1 SGHRS and CDR2 YFSETQ. CDR3 length: 15 amino acids. The CDR3 nucleotides read TGCGCCAGCAGCTGGCTAGCTCAAAGCACAGATACGCAGTATTTT. This encodes CASSWLAQSTDTQYF.

Only a few counts were recorded for this clonotype. The chain couples TRBV20-1 to TRBJ1-5; D gene uncertain. Germline loops: CDR1 DFQATT, CDR2 SNEGSKA (reference sequence). The CDR3 extends over 15 amino acids. V lost 4 bases and J lost 3, with 16 bases in between. The CDR3 sequence is CSAISPRENNQPQHF. The CDR3 coding sequence is TGCAGTGCTATAAGTCCCCGGGAGAACAATCAGCCCCAGCATTTT.

There are a few counts of this clonotype. V and J are TRBV7-9 and TRBJ2-1, with D perhaps TRBD1 (5 bases). Between the trimmed V and J ends, which lost 5 bases and 9 bases, there was a span of 8 bases. The germline CDR1 and CDR2 sequences are SEHNR and FQNEAQ (reference sequence). The length of the CDR3 is 11 residues. The DNA for the CDR3 is TGTGCCAGCAGCCAGGACATTGAGCAGTTCTTC. Translating it yields CASSQDIEQFF.

This chain links TRBV7-2 with TRBJ2-7; 10 nucleotides align to TRBD2. Unmatched junction bases numbered 4, after V lost 5 bases and J lost 0 bases. CDR3 length: 15 amino acids. Germline V gene data show CDR1 as SGHTA and CDR2 as FQGNSA. The CDR3 sequence is CASSPSGRASYEQYF. CDR3 sequence (DNA): TGTGCCAGCAGCCCGAGCGGGAGGGCCTCCTACGAGCAGTACTTC. Filled out from reference TRBV7-2 and TRBJ2-7, the complete variable domain reads GAGVSQSPSNKVTEKGKDVELRCDPISGHTALYWYRQSLGQGLEFLIYFQGNSAPDKSGLPSDRFSAERTGGSVSTLTIQRTQQEDSAVYLCASSPSGRASYEQYFGPGTRLTVT.

The chain links TRBV9 to TRBJ1-1; D perhaps matches TRBD1 (5 bases). Germline CDR1 SGDLS, CDR2 YYNGEE. The CDR3 loop spans 14 amino acids. V was trimmed by 3 bases and J by 1 base, leaving 10 bases between them. The CDR3 region is CASSAAGRNTEAFF. The CDR3 DNA is TGTGCCAGCAGCGCGGCGGGACGGAACACTGAAGCTTTCTTT.

The rearrangement uses TRBV5-1 and TRBJ2-3; 9 bases line up with TRBD2. The length of the CDR3 is 16 residues. Germline values: CDR1 SGHRS, CDR2 YFSETQ. V was clipped by 1 base and J by 2 bases; unmatched bases: 5. This chain's CDR3 is CASSLSRLADTDTQYF. The CDR3 nucleotides are TGCGCCAGCAGCTTGTCGCGACTAGCGGACACAGATACGCAGTATTTT.

The chain joins TRBV10-2 to TRBJ2-7; possible D gene TRBD1, 5 bases. This CDR3 is 12 amino acids long. Germline V gene data show CDR1 as WSHSY and CDR2 as SAAADI. The V end was cut by 6 bases, the J end by 6 bases, with 12 bases between. The CDR3 region is CASRTERGEQYF. In DNA, the CDR3 is TGCGCCAGCAGGACAGAAAGGGGCGAGCAGTACTTC.

A few counts support this clonotype. This chain connects TRBV20-1 to TRBJ1-2; D remains ambiguous. This CDR3 has 14 residues. The V end lost 0 bases, the J end lost 2 bases, and 10 bases lay between the germline ends. The germline gives CDR1 DFQATT, CDR2 SNEGSKA (reference sequence). DNA for the CDR3: TGCAGTGCTAGAGATCGGGGAGGAAACTATGGCTACACCTTC. Translation gives CSARDRGGNYGYTF.

This clonotype came up a few times. The junction departs from germline at one end; a sequencing error may be responsible. The rearrangement uses TRBV5-5 and TRBJ2-1; D possibly matches TRBD1 or TRBD2 (6 bases each). CDR1 is SGHKS and CDR2 is YYEKEE in the germline V gene (reference sequence). The CDR3 runs 16 residues. Here the CDR3 DNA reads TGTGCCAGCACCTTGGGCCACACCCAGAGGGGGGATGAGCAGTTCTTC. The encoded protein is CASTLGHTQRGDEQFF.

The chain recombines TRBV7-2 with TRBJ2-1; TRBD2 might be the D (6 bases). The CDR3 totals 17 residues. V was clipped by 5 bases and J by 2 bases, with 19 bases between them. Looked up from germline, CDR1 is SGHTA and CDR2 is FQGNSA. The CDR3 loop is CASSRRGAGRTYNEQFF. CDR3 DNA sequence: TGTGCCAGCAGCCGAAGAGGGGCGGGAAGAACCTACAATGAGCAGTTCTTC.

This clonotype was counted only a few times. Written as DNA, the CDR3 is TGTGCCAGCAGCCAAGATCACAGTAGAAGGACTGAAGCTTTCTTT. Amino acid sequence: CASSQDHSRRTEAFF. The V gene is TRBV3-1, the J gene TRBJ1-1; D call uncertain. From germline, CDR1 is LGHDT and CDR2 YNNKEL (reference sequence). Deletions cut 0 bases from V and 5 bases from J, with 13 bases between. The CDR3 loop spans 15 amino acids.

V gene TRBV12-3 or TRBV12-4 combines with J gene TRBJ2-3, with TRBD2 identical over 14 bases. The V segment lost 5 bases and the J segment 11 bases; nucleotides outside the gene matches: 6. The CDR3 spans 14 residues. CDR3 sequence reads: CASSPGLAGAEQYF. In DNA form, the CDR3 reads TGTGCCAGCAGTCCGGGACTAGCGGGAGCGGAGCAGTATTTT.

This clonotype was recorded a few times. The chain is built from TRBV3-1 and TRBJ2-3; D possibly corresponds to TRBD1 (6 bases). This CDR3 comprises 14 residues. Per germline, CDR1 LGHDT and CDR2 YNNKEL (reference sequence). V was shortened by 3 bases and J by 0 bases, with 7 bases between the two germline ends. The CDR3 DNA sequence: TGTGCCAGCAGCCAGAGGGGGAGCACAGATACGCAGTATTTT. It yields the protein CASSQRGSTDTQYF.

In its sample, this clonotype was seen a few times. This chain connects TRBV3-1 to TRBJ1-4; 8 nucleotides align to TRBD1. CDR3 length: 15 amino acids. Germline CDR1 reads LGHDT; CDR2 reads YNNKEL (reference sequence). Trimming at V came to 3 bases and at J to 11 bases, leaving 11 bases not matched to a gene. CDR3 in DNA: TGTGCCAGCAGCCACTCGACAGGGGAACGCGGGAAACTGTTTTTT. This encodes CASSHSTGERGKLFF.

A few counts support this clonotype. This rearrangement joins TRBV12-3 or TRBV12-4 to TRBJ2-1; TRBD2 aligns across 9 bases. The CDR3 is 17 amino acids. V was clipped by 1 base and J by 5 bases; unmatched bases: 9. The CDR3 sequence is CASSLVGLARKNNEQFF. The CDR3 region has the DNA TGTGCCAGCAGTTTAGTCGGACTAGCGCGCAAAAACAATGAGCAGTTCTTC.

The chain has TRBV11-2 and TRBJ2-3; D is unclear. Germline V CDR1 and CDR2: SGHAT, FQNNGV. The V and J ends lost 4 bases and 4 bases respectively, with 12 bases between them. The CDR3 runs 14 residues. CDR3 sequence (DNA): TGTGCCAGCAGCTCAGAGTGGGTTTCAGATACGCAGTATTTT. Encoded protein: CASSSEWVSDTQYF.

This clonotype has more than one count but fewer than ten. V is TRBV28 and J is TRBJ2-3, with D perhaps TRBD2 (5 bases). The V gene lost 5 bases and the J gene lost 2 bases, with 14 bases spanning the gap. Germline assignment: CDR1 MDHEN and CDR2 SYDVKM. This CDR3 comprises 15 residues. As DNA, the CDR3 is TGTGCCAGCAGTCTCCCCGAGACTAACACAGATACGCAGTATTTT. Amino acid sequence: CASSLPETNTDTQYF. The complete variable domain, with remaining parts taken from reference TRBV28 and TRBJ2-3, reads DVKVTQSSRYLVKRTGEKVFLECVQDMDHENMFWYRQDPGLGLRLIYFSYDVKMKEKGDIPEGYSVSREKKERFSLILESASTNQTSMYLCASSLPETNTDTQYFGPGTRLTVL.

This clonotype was seen a handful of times. The chain recombines TRBV29-1 with TRBJ2-7; 10 bases align to TRBD2. The trim removed 4 bases at V and 0 bases at J, leaving 6 bases unmatched. The length of the CDR3 is 15 residues. Germline V gives CDR1 SQVTM, CDR2 ANQGSEA. The CDR3: CSVVGTSESSYEQYF. CDR3 coding DNA: TGCAGCGTTGTCGGGACTAGCGAGAGCTCCTACGAGCAGTACTTC.

The chain links TRBV19 to TRBJ2-3; TRBD2 agrees at 8 bases. The CDR3 has 15 residues. From germline, CDR1 is LNHDA and CDR2 SQIVND (reference sequence). Trimming cost V 1 base and J 4 bases; bases outside gene matches: 4. The chain's CDR3 is CASSIAGGPSDTQYF. CDR3 in DNA: TGTGCCAGTAGTATAGCGGGAGGGCCGTCAGATACGCAGTATTTT.

This chain connects TRBV5-1 to TRBJ2-1; the match to TRBD2 covers 9 bases. Losses at the gene ends were 5 bases for V and 1 base for J; bases not matched to a gene: 7. The germline V gene encodes CDR1 SGHRS and CDR2 YFSETQ. The CDR3 is 16 amino acids. Here the CDR3 DNA reads TGCGCCAGCAGTCCTAGCGGGGCCGCGTCCTACAATGAGCAGTTCTTC. Translation: CASSPSGAASYNEQFF.

The gene calls are TRBV18 and TRBJ1-3, with no clear D. The CDR3 sequence is 15 residues long. Trimming took 3 bases from V and 0 from J, leaving 9 bases between them. Germline V lookup: CDR1 KGHSH, CDR2 LQKENI. The CDR3 bases are TGTGCCAGCTCACCGACGGATTACTCTGGAAACACCATATATTTT. Translating it yields CASSPTDYSGNTIYF.

The sample holds a few counts of this clonotype. The genes are TRBV12-3 or TRBV12-4 and TRBJ2-7, with a tentative D call TRBD1 (6 bases). This CDR3 has 14 amino acids. The ends were cut back, 7 bases at V and 0 bases at J, with 13 bases in the middle. The CDR3 sequence is CASNRGHSSYEQYF. The CDR3, as DNA: TGTGCCAGCAATAGGGGACATAGCTCCTACGAGCAGTACTTC.

This clonotype showed up just a few times. This chain uses TRBV11-2 with TRBJ2-2; 14 nucleotides line up with TRBD2. CDR3 length: 17 amino acids. CDR1 is SGHAT, CDR2 FQNNGV, per germline. V lost 1 base to trimming and J lost 7 bases; unmatched junction nucleotides: 5. The CDR3 reads CASSLGGTSGRIGELFF. In DNA, the CDR3 is TGTGCCAGCAGCTTAGGAGGGACTAGCGGGAGAATCGGGGAGCTGTTTTTT.

The CDR3 region is CAWSALAGVYGETQYF. For the CDR3, the DNA is TGTGCCTGGAGTGCGCTAGCGGGAGTATATGGGGAGACCCAGTACTTC. V usage is TRBV30 and J usage is TRBJ2-5; 10 bases line up with TRBD2. Germline V gene sequence: CDR1 GTSNPN, CDR2 SVGIG (reference sequence). Trimming removed 1 base from V and 5 bases from J; junction bases left unmatched: 10. The CDR3 consists of 16 residues.

This clonotype appeared a few times. The chain combines TRBV27 with TRBJ2-7; 7 bases fit TRBD1. J was trimmed by 4 bases and V by 5 bases; bases with no gene match: 5. The germline V gene encodes CDR1 MNHEY and CDR2 SMNVEV (reference sequence). The CDR3 spans 13 residues. This chain's CDR3 is CASSRQQGYEQYF. CDR3 DNA: TGTGCCAGCAGTCGCCAACAGGGGTACGAGCAGTACTTC.

This clonotype was detected a few times. The chain recombines TRBV18 with TRBJ2-2, with no clear D. V was clipped by 6 bases and J by 7 bases, with 9 bases between them. Germline values: CDR1 KGHSH, CDR2 LQKENI. The CDR3 is 12 amino acids. In nucleotides, the CDR3 is TGTGCCAGCTCTAATTTGGACGGGGAGCTGTTTTTT. This codes for CASSNLDGELFF.

The gene calls are TRBV7-2 and TRBJ2-7; D gene ambiguous. Germline V gives CDR1 SGHTA, CDR2 FQGNSA. Trimming cost V 5 bases and J 6 bases, with 8 bases left between them. This CDR3 contains 11 residues. Written as DNA, the CDR3 is TGTGCCAGCAGCACACAACGCGAGCAGTACTTC. This gives the protein CASSTQREQYF.

The chain carries TRBV6-5 and TRBJ2-7; D ambiguous. Germline V lookup: CDR1 MNHEY, CDR2 SVGAGI. The CDR3 totals 16 residues. V lost 0 bases and J lost 2, with 14 bases in between. In DNA form, the CDR3 reads TGTGCCAGCAGTTACTCGTGGTTAGAGCGCACCTACGAGCAGTACTTC. Protein sequence: CASSYSWLERTYEQYF.

The chain carries TRBV7-2 and TRBJ2-1; D call uncertain. There are 14 residues in the CDR3. CDR1 and CDR2 from the germline V gene are SGHTA and FQGNSA. V lost 2 bases and J 8 bases, leaving 13 bases between the germline ends. CDR3 DNA: TGTGCCAGCAGCTTACGTCGCCTGTCGGATGAGCAGTTCTTC. This sequence encodes CASSLRRLSDEQFF.

This clonotype was detected only a few times. The chain combines TRBV27 with TRBJ2-7; 9 bases map to TRBD2. After removal of 4 bases from V and 0 bases from J, the junction contained 4 bases not matched to a gene. This CDR3 region has 15 residues. CDR1 and CDR2 from the germline V gene are MNHEY and SMNVEV (reference sequence). As DNA, the CDR3 is TGTGCCAGCAGTTCTCCGGGACTAGCCTCCTACGAGCAGTACTTC. It translates to CASSSPGLASYEQYF.

The chain has TRBV5-1 and TRBJ2-1, with 8 bases that match TRBD2. V was pared by 1 base and J by 9 bases, with 15 bases of the junction left unmatched. The length of the CDR3 is 17 residues. CDR1 is SGHRS, CDR2 YFSETQ, per germline. The DNA of the CDR3 is TGCGCCAGCAGCTTGTATGCCGGGAGGGCCTACGGGGGTGAGCAGTTCTTC. Its translation: CASSLYAGRAYGGEQFF.